The 17 T cell receptor beta chains listed next were all sequenced from one sample in a study of T cell responses to AZD1222 COVID-19 vaccine. Using immunoSEQ multiplex PCR, the repertoire was profiled, and TCRdb retains in-frame clones only, with some absent. The data contain 110,000 to 150,000 clones, around 90% of them singletons. The sequences come from peripheral blood, collected on day 0 of AZD1222 vaccination. The origin of the receptors is an adult in good health.

The V and J genes are TRBV7-9 and TRBJ1-2, with D unresolved. CDR3 length: 14 residues. The V and J ends lost 4 bases and 7 bases respectively, with 16 bases between them. Germline V gene lookup returns CDR1 SEHNR and CDR2 FQNEAQ (reference sequence). The CDR3 coding sequence is TGTGCCAGCAGCTATGGGCGGAGGGATGTTGGCTACACCTTC. This sequence encodes CASSYGRRDVGYTF.

The rearrangement links TRBV5-4 to TRBJ1-1; D unclear. The germline V gene has CDR1 SGHNT and CDR2 YYREEE (reference sequence). Trimming removed 0 bases at V and 0 bases at J, with 0 bases between. This CDR3 contains 12 residues. CDR3 DNA sequence: TGTGCCAGCAGCTTGGTGAACACTGAAGCTTTCTTT. Amino acids: CASSLVNTEAFF.

The chain uses TRBV27 and TRBJ1-5; D gene ambiguous. The CDR3 runs 16 residues. Between the trimmed V and J ends, which lost 4 bases and 0 bases, there was a span of 13 bases. Germline V gene sequence: CDR1 MNHEY, CDR2 SMNVEV (reference sequence). The DNA of the CDR3 is TGTGCCAGCAGTTCCCGACCGACCTATAGCAATCAGCCCCAGCATTTT. It is translated as CASSSRPTYSNQPQHF.

This chain uses TRBV5-1 with TRBJ2-1; TRBD2 is a possible D gene (6 bases). CDR1 is SGHRS, CDR2 YFSETQ, per germline. V was cut by 2 bases and J by 7 bases, with 13 bases left in between. The CDR3 totals 14 residues. The CDR3 loop reads CASSLSPSENEQFF. In nucleotides, the CDR3 is TGCGCCAGCAGCTTATCCCCTAGCGAGAATGAGCAGTTCTTC.

V and J are TRBV4-1 and TRBJ1-5, with TRBD1 as a possible D gene (6 bases). The CDR3 consists of 15 residues. Germline loops: CDR1 MGHRA, CDR2 YSYEKL. V was shortened by 0 bases and J by 4 bases, with 10 bases between the two germline ends. The CDR3 protein is CASSQDGQGNQPQHF. CDR3 DNA sequence: TGCGCCAGCAGCCAAGACGGCCAGGGGAATCAGCCCCAGCATTTT.

V and J are TRBV29-1 and TRBJ2-2; D perhaps matches TRBD1 (5 bases). Germline assignment: CDR1 SQVTM and CDR2 ANQGSEA. V dropped 7 bases and J dropped 6 bases, with 24 bases sitting between them. This CDR3 spans 16 amino acids. The CDR3 bases are TGCAGCGCCTCGCCAGAGGCAGGGCAAGTGTCCGGGGAGCTGTTTTTT. This translates into CSASPEAGQVSGELFF.

The rearrangement joins TRBV19 to TRBJ1-1; D remains unclear. Germline V gene sequence: CDR1 LNHDA, CDR2 SQIVND (reference sequence). Deletions cut 11 bases from V and 1 base from J, with 14 bases between. CDR3 length: 13 residues. CDR3 in amino acids: CAVGRKRNTEAFF. CDR3 nucleotides: TGTGCCGTGGGGAGGAAGCGGAACACTGAAGCTTTCTTT.

The chain links TRBV5-8 to TRBJ1-2; TRBD1 matches 7 bases. Germline trimming cut 3 bases from V and 8 bases from J; bases unmatched to any gene: 7. Germline lookup yields CDR1 SGHTS and CDR2 YDEGEE. The CDR3 is 13 residues long. CDR3 in DNA: TGTGCCAGCAGCTCGCTGGACAGGCGCGGCTACACCTTC. This sequence encodes CASSSLDRRGYTF.

CDR3 region: CASSTGAGVNNEQFF. CDR3 nucleotides: TGTGCCAGTAGTACTGGAGCGGGAGTAAACAATGAGCAGTTCTTC. The rearrangement joins TRBV19 to TRBJ2-1, with TRBD2 matching 8 bases. Trimming cost V 4 bases and J 5 bases; bases outside gene matches: 7. Germline V gene data show CDR1 as LNHDA and CDR2 as SQIVND (reference sequence). The CDR3 consists of 15 residues.

The J gene is TRBJ2-5, the V gene TRBV4-3; 9 bases line up with TRBD2. This CDR3 is 16 amino acids long. V was pared by 1 base and J by 0 bases, with 3 bases of the junction left unmatched. Germline loops: CDR1 LGHNA, CDR2 YSLEER. CDR3 coding DNA: TGCGCCAGCAGCCAAGGTCTAGCGGGATACCAAGAGACCCAGTACTTC. Protein sequence: CASSQGLAGYQETQYF.

The chain joins TRBV29-1 to TRBJ1-3; D remains unclear. The germline V gene has CDR1 SQVTM and CDR2 ANQGSEA. The CDR3 covers 13 residues. V was pared by 4 bases and J by 0 bases, with 7 bases between. The CDR3 bases are TGCAGCGTTGCCGTCGCCTCTGGAAACACCATATATTTT. This encodes CSVAVASGNTIYF. The full variable domain, rest sourced from reference TRBV29-1 and TRBJ1-3, is SAVISQKPSRDICQRGTSLTIQCQVDSQVTMMFWYRQQPGQSLTLIATANQGSEATYESGFVIDKFPISRPNLTFSTLTVSNMSPEDSSIYLCSVAVASGNTIYFGEGSWLTVV.

This clone was seen once. The rearrangement links TRBV9 to TRBJ1-1; possibly TRBD1 for D (6 bases). The V end lost 3 bases, the J end lost 4 bases, and 13 bases lay between the germline ends. This CDR3 is 14 amino acids long. Germline CDR1 SGDLS, CDR2 YYNGEE. CDR3 sequence (DNA): TGTGCCAGCAGCGCCGAACAGGGTTCCACTGAAGCTTTCTTT. Translating gives CASSAEQGSTEAFF.

V and J are TRBV19 and TRBJ2-2; possible D gene TRBD2, 5 bases. Germline loops: CDR1 LNHDA, CDR2 SQIVND (reference sequence). V was trimmed by 3 bases and J by 4 bases, leaving 6 bases between them. CDR3 length: 13 amino acids. CDR3 in DNA: TGTGCCAGTAGTATCGAGGGCACCGGGGAGCTGTTTTTT. Translated: CASSIEGTGELFF. Using reference TRBV19 and TRBJ2-2 for the parts outside the CDR3, the full variable domain is DGGITQSPKYLFRKEGQNVTLSCEQNLNHDAMYWYRQDPGQGLRLIYYSQIVNDFQKGDIAEGYSVSREKKESFPLTVTSAQKNPTAFYLCASSIEGTGELFFGEGSRLTVL.

This clone was seen only a few times. The CDR3 DNA reads as TGTGCCAGCAGTAGACAGCACTCTAGCAATCAGCCCCAGCATTTT. This codes for CASSRQHSSNQPQHF. This chain uses TRBV6-5 with TRBJ1-5; D is perhaps TRBD1 (5 bases). V was trimmed by 5 bases and J by 0 bases, leaving 11 bases between them. CDR3 length: 15 residues. Germline V gives CDR1 MNHEY, CDR2 SVGAGI.

The V call is TRBV4-2, the J call TRBJ2-7; maybe TRBD1 (5 bases). There are 15 residues in the CDR3. Germline V gives CDR1 LGHNA, CDR2 YNFKEQ. Trimming pared 0 bases from V and 3 bases from J, leaving 12 bases between. DNA of the CDR3: TGTGCCAGCAGCCAAGATCAAGGGGCTGGCTACGAGCAGTACTTC. Translated, it gives CASSQDQGAGYEQYF.

The V gene is TRBV19, the J gene TRBJ2-7; 8 bases are shared with TRBD1. Germline lookup yields CDR1 LNHDA and CDR2 SQIVND (reference sequence). With V trimmed by 2 bases and J by 2 bases, 5 bases remained unmatched. There are 15 residues in the CDR3. DNA of the CDR3: TGTGCCAGTAGTATACAGGGGGCGCCTGCCTACGAGCAGTACTTC. Translated, it gives CASSIQGAPAYEQYF. The full variable domain, in which reference TRBV19 and TRBJ2-7 provide the parts outside the CDR3, is DGGITQSPKYLFRKEGQNVTLSCEQNLNHDAMYWYRQDPGQGLRLIYYSQIVNDFQKGDIAEGYSVSREKKESFPLTVTSAQKNPTAFYLCASSIQGAPAYEQYFGPGTRLTVT.

The rearrangement links TRBV11-2 to TRBJ2-1; 14 positions agree with TRBD2. V lost 6 bases and J lost 10; bases outside the gene matches: 8. The CDR3 is made up of 15 amino acids. Looked up from germline, CDR1 is SGHAT and CDR2 is FQNNGV. Written as DNA, the CDR3 is TGTGCCAGCAGAACCCGAGGACTAGCGGGAGGCGAGCAGTTCTTC. This gives the protein CASRTRGLAGGEQFF.